Sequencing of this TCR beta chain was carried out in a study of blood T cell repertoires in COVID-19. This clone was seen only once. The CDR3 has 17 residues. Germline CDR1 MNHNY, CDR2 SVGAGI (reference sequence). J was trimmed by 7 bases and V by 5 bases; bases with no gene match: 16. The protocol was immunoSEQ multiplex PCR, while the TCRdb copy is restricted to in-frame clones and leaves out a portion. The top ten clones hold around 8.9% of a sample with some 170,000 clones, roughly three quarters of them seen once. The source of this sequence is a woman in her forties or fifties with active or convalescent COVID-19. The specimen was peripheral blood. This chain joins TRBV6-6 and TRBJ2-3; 9 nucleotides line up with TRBD2. The CDR3 region has the DNA TGTGCCAGCAGTCCATCCCCTGGTGCGGGGGGGCCAAATACGCAGTATTTT. Its protein product is CASSPSPGAGGPNTQYF.